This T cell receptor (beta chain) was sequenced for a study of shared clonotypes between healthy human individuals. The CDR3 is 16 amino acids. Germline V gives CDR1 SGHRS, CDR2 YFSETQ. Trimming cost V 4 bases and J 0 bases, with 13 bases left between them. This clone was detected only once. This was a deep-level run. Clones were sequenced by immunoSEQ multiplex PCR, and TCRdb holds only the in-frame ones, with some missing. Of more than 2,000,000 clones in the sample, 85% to 95% were seen once. The V call is TRBV5-1, the J call TRBJ2-2; D may be TRBD1 (5 bases). This sequence was found in a man between 18 and 29 years old in good health. Sequencing was done on a sample of naive CD4+ T cells sorted from blood. Subset in this sample: CD45RA+ positively selected. The CDR3 protein is CASSPRGYANTGELFF. CDR3 DNA: TGCGCCAGCAGCCCAAGGGGATACGCGAACACCGGGGAGCTGTTTTTT.